Sequencing of this TCR beta chain was carried out in a study of PD-1 blockade in mismatch repair-deficient tumors. Study conclusions and caveats: Tumor-resident clones, often absent from pretreatment blood, expanded after pembrolizumab and then contracted.

The time point: approximately 9-day in vitro stimulation with candidate mutation-associated neoantigen peptide 1. TCRs were sequenced from a few patients responding to pembrolizumab. Each of over five ELISpot-reactive candidate peptides was used for roughly 11-day stimulation. Baseline for clone expansion was a parallel culture with no peptide. Produced via immunoSEQ multiplex PCR; TCRdb's table is partial and in-frame only. The sample includes around 9,600 clones, about 90% seen only once; the top ten take approximately 15%. Points on this clone: The antigen remains unidentified.

V gave up 2 bases and J gave up 4 bases, with 15 bases separating them. The germline V gene has CDR1 MNHNS and CDR2 SASEGT. The CDR3 covers 15 residues. The sequenced sample was cells cultured in vitro, obtained from a patient treated with pembrolizumab. V and J are TRBV6-1 and TRBJ2-7, with D possibly called TRBD1 or TRBD2 (7 bases each). This clonotype was sampled from an adult with mismatch repair-deficient cancer. As DNA, the CDR3 is TGTGCCAGCAGTGAAATGCCAGGGGGAGGGTACGAGCAGTACTTC. It yields the protein CASSEMPGGGYEQYF.